This T cell receptor beta chain is drawn from a study of spatial heterogeneity in lung cancer (dated by TCRdb to between 2018 and 2021). Regarding the complete study: Beta-chain transcripts were consistently detected in greater numbers than alpha-chain transcripts, which likely reflected higher beta-chain transcript abundance. In the raw uncorrected reads, each unique combination of TCR and UMI appeared more than ten times on average. The study quantitatively compared TCR alpha and beta repertoires across multiple tumor regions, matched nontumor lung and blood in non-small cell lung cancer. TCR repertoire features were related to nonsynonymous mutation counts determined by whole-exome sequencing of tumor tissue. At surgery, hundreds of tumor regions, roughly 62 matched nontumor lung samples and more than 55 PBMC samples were TCR-sequenced for both alpha and beta chains. The investigation overall reported the following: Additional single-cell paired TCR alpha and beta sequencing was considered necessary to confirm, at a functional level, the hypothesis that regional TCRs recognize regional mutations.

The CDR3 goes from the cysteine to the phenylalanine over 18 residues. The kept DNA is CDR3 alone, 54 bases in frame from the first base. The germline V gene gives CDR1 as LGHNA and CDR2 as YNFKEQ. A distance of 20 bases separates the germline ends of V and J, which lose 0 bases and 2 bases respectively. This specimen's time point label, per the study, means: sample taken at primary tumor resection. Donors were some 70 patients with early-stage, untreated non-small cell lung cancer from the lung TRACERx cohort. Without any cell sorting, TCR sequencing was performed on whole RNA extracted either from tumor and nontumor lung tissue or from cryopreserved PBMC samples. Patients were selected for TCR sequencing only if sufficient RNA was available from at least two tumor regions. A lung pathologist reviewed the tumor and adjacent nontumor lung specimens before the specimens were selected. The library was prepared using 5' RACE. Sequencing relied on a NextSeq 500. To allow correction of PCR and sequencing errors, the TCR library protocol tagged every TCR cDNA molecule with a unique molecular identifier. Concerning the study's data processing: Decombinator tools were used for TCR identification, UMI-based error correction and CDR3 extraction. TCRs above a frequency of 2 per 1,000, corresponding to the top 1% of the tumor frequency distribution, were defined as expanded. Each repertoire was subsampled 100 times to 5,000 TCRs, after which Renyi diversity was computed with the R vegan package. CDR3 similarity networks were built from amino acid triplet string-kernel similarity, connecting CDR3s with pairwise similarity above 0.82. Starting from the raw public reads, TCRdb applied fastp trimming at Q25, assembled clones with MiXCR and retained in-frame beta chains. Every CDR3 protein is listed once, alongside the most common genes and DNA of its rows. V and J calls and clone size were set by TCRdb, not the authors. Here the sample has 4,900 or so distinct CDR3 sequences; around 5.3% occur a single time. The ten largest clones add up to about 9.2% of the sample.

This clonotype was counted many times. The clone's antigen remains unknown. Nothing much larger sits one base from this clone, and base qualities are not available. The material sequenced was normal lung tissue next to the tumor, taken at surgery. The rearrangement joined TRBV4-2 to TRBJ2-7; tentative D gene TRBD1, with 5 bases matching. The clonotype was recovered from a female donor with early-stage non-small cell lung cancer. CDR3 reads: CASSQDKGSGRGPYEQYF. The DNA is as follows: TGTGCCAGCAGCCAAGACAAGGGGTCGGGCCGAGGCCCCTACGAGCAGTACTTC.